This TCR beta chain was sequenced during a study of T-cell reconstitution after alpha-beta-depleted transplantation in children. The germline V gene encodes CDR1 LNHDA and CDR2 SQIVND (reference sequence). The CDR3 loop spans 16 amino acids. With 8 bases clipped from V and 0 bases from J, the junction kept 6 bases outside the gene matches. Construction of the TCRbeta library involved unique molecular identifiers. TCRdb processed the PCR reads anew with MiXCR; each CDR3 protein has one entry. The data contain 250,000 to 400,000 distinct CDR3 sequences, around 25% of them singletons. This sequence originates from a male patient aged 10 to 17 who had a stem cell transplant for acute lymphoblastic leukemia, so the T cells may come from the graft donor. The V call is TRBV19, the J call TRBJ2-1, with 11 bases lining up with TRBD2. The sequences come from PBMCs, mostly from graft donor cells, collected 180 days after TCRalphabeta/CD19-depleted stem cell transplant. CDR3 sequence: CASATSGTYSYNEQFF. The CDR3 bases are TGTGCCAGTGCGACTAGCGGGACTTACTCCTACAATGAGCAGTTCTTC.